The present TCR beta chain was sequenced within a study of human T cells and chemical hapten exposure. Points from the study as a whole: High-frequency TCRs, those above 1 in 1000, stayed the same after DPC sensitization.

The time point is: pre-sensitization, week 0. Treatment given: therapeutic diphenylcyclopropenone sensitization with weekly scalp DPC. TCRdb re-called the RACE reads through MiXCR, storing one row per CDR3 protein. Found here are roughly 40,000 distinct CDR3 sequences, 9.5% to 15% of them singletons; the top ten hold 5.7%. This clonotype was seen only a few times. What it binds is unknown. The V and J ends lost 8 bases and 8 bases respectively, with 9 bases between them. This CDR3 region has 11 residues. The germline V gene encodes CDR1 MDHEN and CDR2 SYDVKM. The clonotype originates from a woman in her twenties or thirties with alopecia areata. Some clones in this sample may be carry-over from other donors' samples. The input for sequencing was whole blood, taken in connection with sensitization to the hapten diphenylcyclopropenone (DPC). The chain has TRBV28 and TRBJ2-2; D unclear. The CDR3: CASSPGGELFF. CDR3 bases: TGTGCCAGCTCCCCCGGAGGGGAGCTGTTTTTT.